Below, 14 T cell receptor beta chains from the same sample are listed, as sequenced in a study of T cell repertoires in cytomegalovirus infection (dated by TCRdb to between 2017 and 2020). Taken with the paper, the label for treatment or condition translates to: in vitro stimulation with specific CMV peptide epitopes to enrich CMV-specific T cells. The antigens of these receptors remain unknown. The sample was run on an Illumina HiSeq 1500. TCRdb trimmed the raw reads at Q25, called clones with MiXCR and kept productive beta chains. Every CDR3 protein is listed once, alongside the most common genes and DNA of its rows. In this sample the table shows some 800,000 distinct CDR3 sequences, about 30% of which occur a single time. The ten largest account for around 12% of the sample. Material: cultured CD8+ T cells from PBMCs, obtained from culture after CMV antigen stimulation. The receptors originated from a human donor in good health (CMV status not recorded). Some clones in this sample may be carry-over from other donors' samples.

This rearrangement joins TRBV6-2 or TRBV6-3 to TRBJ1-1; 9 bases align to TRBD1. The CDR3 loop spans 14 amino acids. Germline V lookup: CDR1 MNHEY, CDR2 SVGEGT. The V gene end was trimmed by 2 bases and the J gene end by 9 bases; junction bases not matched to a gene: 7. In DNA, the CDR3 is TGTGCCAGCAGTTACGTGGGACAGGGCCGCCAAGCTTTCTTT. Its translation is CASSYVGQGRQAFF.

The V gene is TRBV5-1, the J gene TRBJ2-3; tentative D call: TRBD2 (5 bases). The CDR3 has 14 residues. The V gene's germline CDR1 is SGHRS and CDR2 YFSETQ. Trimming stripped 0 bases from V and 4 bases from J, with 9 bases between. The CDR3 DNA is TGCGCCAGCAGCTTGGGTGAGGGTCCAGATACGCAGTATTTT. Protein product: CASSLGEGPDTQYF.

The chain carries TRBV9 and TRBJ2-1, with 8 bases matching TRBD1. The length of the CDR3 is 13 residues. Germline V lookup: CDR1 SGDLS, CDR2 YYNGEE. With 3 bases clipped from V and 8 bases from J, the junction kept 4 bases outside the gene matches. The CDR3 DNA sequence: TGTGCCAGCAGCGACAGGGGGGCGGATGAGCAGTTCTTC. Translation gives CASSDRGADEQFF.

The chain couples TRBV6-2 or TRBV6-3 to TRBJ1-2, with a tentative D call TRBD1 (5 bases). The CDR3 sequence is 15 residues long. The V and J ends lost 5 bases and 8 bases respectively, with 21 bases between them. The germline V gene encodes CDR1 MNHEY and CDR2 SVGEGT. In DNA, the CDR3 is TGTGCCAGCAGTGGTGCCGGGACTGCAGGAGGGGGCTACACCTTC. This encodes CASSGAGTAGGGYTF.

V gene TRBV7-6 combines with J gene TRBJ1-2, with a tentative D call TRBD1 (6 bases). This CDR3 contains 17 residues. The V end was cut by 3 bases, the J end by 5 bases, with 22 bases between. Germline V gives CDR1 SGHVS, CDR2 FNYEAQ. The CDR3 sequence is CASSFRDPWTVFYGYTF. As DNA, the CDR3 is TGTGCCAGCAGCTTCCGAGATCCTTGGACAGTTTTTTATGGCTACACCTTC.

V usage is TRBV4-3 and J usage is TRBJ1-2; weak D call: TRBD1 (5 bases). The CDR3 consists of 16 residues. Germline V lookup: CDR1 LGHNA, CDR2 YSLEER. Trimming left V 0 bases short and J 2 bases short, with 13 bases between. CDR3 nucleotide sequence: TGCGCCAGCAGCCAAGACTGGGGGTCTCCCAACTATGGCTACACCTTC. The encoded protein is CASSQDWGSPNYGYTF.

There are a few counts of this clonotype. The V and J genes are TRBV2 and TRBJ2-5; D is undetermined. This CDR3 region has 11 residues. CDR1 and CDR2 from the germline V gene are SNHLY and FYNNEI. The V and J ends lost 7 bases and 6 bases respectively, with 9 bases between them. CDR3 in amino acids: CASIVSQTQYF. In DNA, the CDR3 is TGTGCCAGCATTGTATCGCAGACCCAGTACTTC.

This clonotype has a handful of counts. V usage is TRBV6-2 or TRBV6-3 and J usage is TRBJ2-7; 7 bases are a match to TRBD1. V lost 6 bases and J lost 7; bases outside the gene matches: 12. This CDR3 is built from 14 residues. CDR1 and CDR2 from the germline V gene are MNHEY and SVGEGT. This chain's CDR3 is CASSYLQGWREQYV. The CDR3 nucleotides are TGTGCCAGCAGCTACCTACAGGGGTGGAGGGAGCAGTACGTC.

This chain uses TRBV6-5 with TRBJ2-1, with a tentative D call TRBD2 (5 bases). V dropped 2 bases and J dropped 8 bases, with 7 bases sitting between them. CDR1 is MNHEY and CDR2 is SVGAGI in the germline V gene. This CDR3 is 12 amino acids long. As DNA, the CDR3 is TGTGCCAGCAGTTACGTGGGAGATGAGCAGTTCTTC. This sequence encodes CASSYVGDEQFF.

This chain joins TRBV4-1 and TRBJ1-5; D gene unclear. The germline gives CDR1 MGHRA, CDR2 YSYEKL. V was clipped by 3 bases and J by 0 bases, with 6 bases between them. CDR3 length: 14 amino acids. CDR3 sequence: CASSHADSNQPQHF. CDR3 nucleotide sequence: TGCGCCAGCAGCCATGCAGATAGCAATCAGCCCCAGCATTTT.

This rearrangement joins TRBV20-1 to TRBJ2-7; maybe TRBD2 (5 bases). The CDR3 consists of 16 residues. The V gene's germline CDR1 is DFQATT and CDR2 SNEGSKA (reference sequence). The V gene lost 0 bases and the J gene lost 2 bases, with 17 bases spanning the gap. The DNA for the CDR3 is TGCAGTGCTAGAGATTTGGGAGCGGCCGCAGCCTACGAGCAGTACGTC. Translated: CSARDLGAAAAYEQYV.

This clonotype was observed a few times. This sequence joins TRBV11-2 and TRBJ1-1, with D perhaps TRBD1 (6 bases). Trimming stripped 6 bases from V and 0 bases from J, with 14 bases between. The CDR3 has 15 residues. CDR1 and CDR2 from the germline V gene are SGHAT and FQNNGV. The CDR3 loop reads CASSDRDTMNTEAFF. CDR3 coding DNA: TGTGCCAGCAGTGACCGGGACACCATGAACACTGAAGCTTTCTTT. The full variable domain, completed using reference TRBV11-2 and TRBJ1-1, is EAGVAQSPRYKIIEKRQSVAFWCNPISGHATLYWYQQILGQGPKLLIQFQNNGVVDDSQLPKDRFSAERLKGVDSTLKIQPAKLEDSAVYLCASSDRDTMNTEAFFGQGTRLTVV.

The sample holds many counts of this clonotype. The chain is built from TRBV7-2 and TRBJ1-5; TRBD1 agrees at 8 bases. The length of the CDR3 is 15 residues. CDR1 and CDR2 (germline): SGHTA, FQGNSA. The trim removed 5 bases at V and 1 base at J, leaving 4 bases unmatched. CDR3 coding DNA: TGTGCCAGCAGCCCCCGGACAGGGAGCAATCAGCCCCAGCATTTT. Encoded protein: CASSPRTGSNQPQHF. Full variable domain (rest looked up from reference TRBV7-2 and TRBJ1-5): GAGVSQSPSNKVTEKGKDVELRCDPISGHTALYWYRQSLGQGLEFLIYFQGNSAPDKSGLPSDRFSAERTGGSVSTLTIQRTQQEDSAVYLCASSPRTGSNQPQHFGDGTRLSIL.

This clonotype was counted between two and nine times. The chain couples TRBV6-6 to TRBJ2-5, with TRBD2 identical over 10 bases. Trimming removed 4 bases from V and 5 bases from J; junction bases left unmatched: 19. CDR3 length: 19 amino acids. The V gene's germline CDR1 is MNHNY and CDR2 SVGAGI (reference sequence). The CDR3 loop is CASSSPRGLAGEGEETQYF. The CDR3 nucleotides read TGTGCCAGCAGTTCCCCCCGAGGGCTAGCGGGGGAGGGGGAGGAGACCCAGTACTTC.